A single sample is the source of the 29 T cell receptor beta chains below, sequenced in a study of blood T cells in healthy people across ages. A J-beta primer mix and a sample-barcoded 5' primer were used in a second PCR of roughly 6 to 11 cycles. In TCRdb, the 5' RACE reads were re-called with MiXCR into one record per CDR3 protein. The table has 750,000 to 850,000 distinct CDR3 sequences, more than 20% seen once; the top ten hold more than 3%. These records were also assigned to another study, of T cells of mothers and their children.

The specimen was blood. The receptors derive from a boy between 10 and 17 years old in good health.

The chain uses TRBV6-2 or TRBV6-3 and TRBJ2-7, with D hard to call. The germline V and J ends were trimmed by 2 bases and 5 bases, with 10 bases remaining between them. The CDR3 is 13 amino acids. Germline-derived CDR1 and CDR2 are MNHEY and SVGEGT. As DNA, the CDR3 is TGTGCCAGCAGTTACGGAGTAACCGACGAGCAGTACTTC. Residues: CASSYGVTDEQYF.

Of note for this clonotype: One end of the junction does not line up with germline, which may come from a read error. In DNA form, the CDR3 reads TGCGCCAGCAGCCACATGTTAGGGCTAGCGGGATTCACCGGGGAGCTGTTTTTT. Translated, it gives CASSHMLGLAGFTGELFF. The chain is built from TRBV7-9 and TRBJ2-2; 9 nucleotides line up with TRBD2. CDR1 SEHNR and CDR2 FQNEAQ come from the germline V gene (reference sequence). This CDR3 has 18 amino acids.

This clonotype was seen more than once but under ten times. The chain is built from TRBV15 and TRBJ2-7; 8 nucleotides align to TRBD2. From germline, CDR1 is LNHNV and CDR2 YYDKDF (reference sequence). J gave up 3 bases and V 0 bases, and 16 bases lay outside the gene matches. This CDR3 is 19 amino acids long. This CDR3 is CATSRDGTPIAGRNYEQYF. Here the CDR3 DNA reads TGTGCCACCAGCAGAGATGGTACCCCTATAGCGGGAAGGAACTACGAGCAGTACTTC. Variable domain in full (rest from reference TRBV15 and TRBJ2-7): DAMVIQNPRYQVTQFGKPVTLSCSQTLNHNVMYWYQQKSSQAPKLLFHYYDKDFNNEADTPDNFQSRRPNTSFCFLDIRSPGLGDTAMYLCATSRDGTPIAGRNYEQYFGPGTRLTVT.

The chain employs TRBV27 and TRBJ1-1; D is ambiguous. The CDR3 sequence is 15 residues long. CDR1 and CDR2 from the germline V gene are MNHEY and SMNVEV (reference sequence). V was clipped by 4 bases and J by 5 bases, with 17 bases between them. CDR3 protein: CASSSWEADQTEAFF. DNA for the CDR3: TGTGCCAGCAGTTCATGGGAGGCAGACCAAACTGAAGCTTTCTTT.

The sample holds a few counts of this clonotype. The chain uses TRBV9 and TRBJ1-2; D may be TRBD1 (5 bases). The germline V gene has CDR1 SGDLS and CDR2 YYNGEE. Trimming removed 4 bases at V and 8 bases at J, with 18 bases between. The CDR3 has 14 amino acids. This chain's CDR3 is CASSKSGRERGYTF. In nucleotides, the CDR3 is TGTGCCAGCAGCAAAAGTGGCAGGGAAAGGGGCTACACCTTC.

In this sample, this clonotype turned up a few times. In nucleotides, the CDR3 is TGTGCCAGCAGTAAGCGGGAGGCTGAGCAGTTCTTC. Translated: CASSKREAEQFF. The rearrangement joins TRBV6-6 to TRBJ2-1, with 9 bases fitting TRBD2. The V gene's germline CDR1 is MNHNY and CDR2 SVGAGI (reference sequence). The CDR3 consists of 12 residues. The junction had 2 bases not matched to a gene; V was cut back by 5 bases and J by 9 bases.

This chain uses TRBV7-2 with TRBJ1-1, with no clear D. The CDR3 has 12 amino acids. CDR1 and CDR2 (germline): SGHTA, FQGNSA. The V end lost 1 base, the J end lost 9 bases, and 9 bases lay between the germline ends. The CDR3 region is CASSLGIGKAFF. In nucleotides, the CDR3 is TGTGCCAGCAGCTTAGGAATAGGGAAAGCTTTCTTT.

The gene calls are TRBV7-3 and TRBJ2-1; TRBD1 agrees at 9 bases. This CDR3 is 13 amino acids long. Germline V gene lookup returns CDR1 SGHTA and CDR2 FQGTGA. After removal of 1 base from V and 15 bases from J, the junction contained 7 bases not matched to a gene. Here the CDR3 reads CASSLRGQGSMFF. Written as DNA, the CDR3 is TGTGCCAGCAGCTTAAGGGGACAGGGTTCGATGTTCTTC.

The genes are TRBV29-1 and TRBJ2-7; 9 nucleotides align to TRBD2. Trimming took 3 bases from V and 2 from J; bases not matched to a gene: 14. The CDR3 is 17 residues long. Germline lookup yields CDR1 SQVTM and CDR2 ANQGSEA. The CDR3 DNA sequence: TGCAGCGTTGAGTCGCTAGCGGGACGCACCAAAGCCTACGAGCAGTACTTC. Amino acids: CSVESLAGRTKAYEQYF.

The chain couples TRBV21-1 to TRBJ1-1; the table's D call, TRBD1, was not checked against the DNA. TRBV21-1 is shown as a pseudogene. The CDR3 runs to 10 residues. For the CDR3, the DNA is TGTGCCAGCAGCAGGAGGGGGGCTTTCTTT. This codes for CASSRRGAFF.

The V and J genes are TRBV2 and TRBJ2-2; 13 positions agree with TRBD2. The J segment lost 1 base and the V segment lost 6 bases, leaving 8 bases of the junction unmatched. The CDR3 is made up of 18 amino acids. Germline CDR1 is SNHLY and CDR2 is FYNNEI. The CDR3 sequence is CASSPKGLAGQNTGELFF. The CDR3 region has the DNA TGTGCCAGCAGCCCCAAGGGACTAGCGGGGCAGAACACCGGGGAGCTGTTTTTT. The full variable domain, its missing parts supplied by reference TRBV2 and TRBJ2-2, is EPEVTQTPSHQVTQMGQEVILRCVPISNHLYFYWYRQILGQKVEFLVSFYNNEISEKSEIFDDQFSVERPDGSNFTLKIRSTKLEDSAMYFCASSPKGLAGQNTGELFFGEGSRLTVL.

The chain links TRBV7-9 to TRBJ2-7; 7 nucleotides agree with TRBD1. Germline V CDR1 and CDR2: SEHNR, FQNEAQ (reference sequence). The CDR3 spans 16 residues. V was clipped by 5 bases and J by 0 bases; unmatched bases: 10. CDR3 DNA sequence: TGTGCCAGCAGCCCGACGGACAGGTTAAGCTCCTACGAGCAGTACTTC. This gives the protein CASSPTDRLSSYEQYF. The variable domain in full, completed from reference TRBV7-9 and TRBJ2-7, reads DTGVSQNPRHKITKRGQNVTFRCDPISEHNRLYWYRQTLGQGPEFLTYFQNEAQLEKSRLLSDRFSAERPKGSFSTLEIQRTEQGDSAMYLCASSPTDRLSSYEQYFGPGTRLTVT.

This clonotype occurred a few times. The chain is built from TRBV7-2 and TRBJ2-3, with 10 positions matching TRBD2. Germline CDR1 and CDR2: SGHTA and FQGNSA. After removal of 1 base from V and 6 bases from J, the junction contained 10 bases not matched to a gene. There are 17 residues in the CDR3. The CDR3 region has the DNA TGTGCCAGCAGCTTAGGGGGACTAGCGCGGCTCGGTGATACGCAGTATTTT. Translation gives CASSLGGLARLGDTQYF.

CDR3 DNA sequence: TGTGCCAGCAGCTTAGTTAGCGGTCCTTACAATGAGCAGTTCTTC. Protein product: CASSLVSGPYNEQFF. The V and J genes are TRBV7-9 and TRBJ2-1, with D possibly being TRBD2 (6 bases). CDR1 SEHNR and CDR2 FQNEAQ come from the germline V gene (reference sequence). This CDR3 region has 15 residues. The ends were cut back, 1 base at V and 4 bases at J, with 11 bases in the middle.

The CDR3 nucleotides are TGTGCCAGCAGCTCAGCCCGGGACTCCTCCTACGAGCAGTACTTC. It codes for CASSSARDSSYEQYF. The rearrangement joins TRBV7-9 to TRBJ2-7, with D possibly TRBD2 on 6 matching bases. This CDR3 has 15 amino acids. The germline V and J ends were trimmed by 4 bases and 0 bases, with 13 bases remaining between them. Germline V gene data show CDR1 as SEHNR and CDR2 as FQNEAQ (reference sequence).

The chain carries TRBV4-2 and TRBJ2-7; 7 nucleotides agree with TRBD2. Trimming at V came to 4 bases and at J to 4 bases, leaving 13 bases not matched to a gene. The CDR3 spans 16 residues. Germline assignment: CDR1 LGHNA and CDR2 YNFKEQ. The CDR3 protein is CASSRFTSDPDYEQYF. For the CDR3, the DNA is TGTGCCAGCAGCCGCTTCACTAGCGACCCAGATTACGAGCAGTACTTC.

The chain uses TRBV5-1 and TRBJ1-4; D not certain. Trimming stripped 0 bases from V and 6 bases from J, with 9 bases between. The CDR3 contains 14 residues. Per germline, CDR1 SGHRS and CDR2 YFSETQ. The CDR3 sequence is CASSLARPHEKLFF. In DNA, the CDR3 is TGCGCCAGCAGCTTGGCCAGGCCTCATGAAAAACTGTTTTTT.

The chain couples TRBV12-3 or TRBV12-4 to TRBJ1-4; D gene ambiguous. The CDR3 covers 14 residues. Trimming cost V 1 base and J 7 bases, with 10 bases left between them. DNA of the CDR3: TGTGCCAGCAGTTTAGGCGGGTGGAGTGAAAAACTGTTTTTT. Translation gives CASSLGGWSEKLFF.

The genes are TRBV7-2 and TRBJ1-5, with D uncertain. Germline CDR1 SGHTA, CDR2 FQGNSA. The CDR3 runs to 14 residues. V gave up 2 bases and J gave up 1 base, with 6 bases separating them. In DNA form, the CDR3 reads TGTGCCAGCAGCTTAAGAACAAGCAATCAGCCCCAGCATTTT. This encodes CASSLRTSNQPQHF. Variable domain in full (rest from reference TRBV7-2 and TRBJ1-5): GAGVSQSPSNKVTEKGKDVELRCDPISGHTALYWYRQSLGQGLEFLIYFQGNSAPDKSGLPSDRFSAERTGGSVSTLTIQRTQQEDSAVYLCASSLRTSNQPQHFGDGTRLSIL.

CDR3: CASRNSGRVTDTQYF. The CDR3, as DNA: TGTGCCAGCAGGAATAGCGGGAGAGTCACAGATACGCAGTATTTT. The chain links TRBV28 to TRBJ2-3, with 9 bases that match TRBD2. The CDR3 length is 15 residues. The ends lost 6 bases at V and 2 bases at J; junction bases unmatched: 6. Germline V gene data show CDR1 as MDHEN and CDR2 as SYDVKM. The variable domain in full, completed from reference TRBV28 and TRBJ2-3, reads DVKVTQSSRYLVKRTGEKVFLECVQDMDHENMFWYRQDPGLGLRLIYFSYDVKMKEKGDIPEGYSVSREKKERFSLILESASTNQTSMYLCASRNSGRVTDTQYFGPGTRLTVL.

J is TRBJ2-1 and V is TRBV7-2; TRBD2 aligns across 8 bases. Per germline, CDR1 SGHTA and CDR2 FQGNSA. CDR3 length equals 17 residues. V lost 3 bases, J lost 0 bases, and 7 bases stayed unmatched. The CDR3 is CASSFLAGGFSYNEQFF. The CDR3 DNA reads as TGTGCCAGCAGCTTCCTGGCGGGGGGCTTCTCCTACAATGAGCAGTTCTTC.

This rearrangement joins TRBV7-9 to TRBJ2-1; D may be TRBD2 (5 bases). The V end was cut by 3 bases, the J end by 2 bases, with 14 bases between. Per germline, CDR1 SEHNR and CDR2 FQNEAQ (reference sequence). The CDR3 spans 16 residues. The CDR3 loop is CASSFYYETTYNEQFF. The CDR3 DNA reads TGTGCCAGCAGCTTCTATTACGAGACTACCTACAATGAGCAGTTCTTC.

This clonotype has a handful of counts. The chain is built from TRBV20-1 and TRBJ2-1; D tentatively reads TRBD1 or TRBD2 (6 bases each). Germline values: CDR1 DFQATT, CDR2 SNEGSKA (reference sequence). The CDR3 has 14 residues. V was trimmed by 3 bases and J by 6 bases, leaving 15 bases between them. DNA for the CDR3: TGCAGTGCTAGTGTCCAAGGAGGGGGCAATGAGCAGTTCTTC. Amino acid sequence: CSASVQGGGNEQFF.

In this sample, this clonotype turned up a few times. A read error may produce the germline difference seen at one junction end. The chain recombines TRBV12-3 or TRBV12-4 with TRBJ2-3; D tentatively fits TRBD1 or TRBD2 (5 bases each). The CDR3 is made up of 14 amino acids. The DNA of the CDR3 is TGTGCCATCAGTTTAAGGGACGACGCAGATACGCAGTATTTT. Protein product: CAISLRDDADTQYF.

This clonotype was counted a few times. The chain carries TRBV5-1 and TRBJ2-6, with 7 positions matching TRBD1. Germline V gives CDR1 SGHRS, CDR2 YFSETQ. CDR3 length: 16 amino acids. After removal of 7 bases from V and 2 bases from J, the junction contained 9 bases not matched to a gene. The CDR3 region is CASALPQGAGANVLTF. The CDR3 DNA reads as TGCGCCAGCGCCCTGCCCCAGGGGGCTGGGGCCAACGTCCTGACTTTC.

V usage is TRBV29-1 and J usage is TRBJ2-3; the D gene is possibly TRBD2 (5 bases). Germline V gene sequence: CDR1 SQVTM, CDR2 ANQGSEA. V lost 4 bases and J lost 0, with 14 bases in between. This CDR3 is 15 amino acids long. CDR3 nucleotides: TGCAGCGTTGTACATCGAGGGCTTAGCACAGATACGCAGTATTTT. It codes for CSVVHRGLSTDTQYF.

The CDR3 region has the DNA TGTGCCAGCAGTCTCACACAGTACGAGCAGTACTTC. As protein: CASSLTQYEQYF. The chain has TRBV28 and TRBJ2-7; no clear D. Per germline, CDR1 MDHEN and CDR2 SYDVKM. The CDR3 loop spans 12 amino acids. Trimming removed 5 bases from V and 4 bases from J, with 9 bases in between.

The rearrangement links TRBV19 to TRBJ2-1; D remains unclear. V was shortened by 3 bases and J by 4 bases, with 16 bases between the two germline ends. The CDR3 runs 16 residues. The germline gives CDR1 LNHDA, CDR2 SQIVND (reference sequence). CDR3 coding DNA: TGTGCCAGTAGTATCAGCGCTTATTCCCCATACAATGAGCAGTTCTTC. Translating it yields CASSISAYSPYNEQFF. Complete variable domain (other parts from reference TRBV19 and TRBJ2-1): DGGITQSPKYLFRKEGQNVTLSCEQNLNHDAMYWYRQDPGQGLRLIYYSQIVNDFQKGDIAEGYSVSREKKESFPLTVTSAQKNPTAFYLCASSISAYSPYNEQFFGPGTRLTVL.

This clonotype has just one count. This chain uses TRBV3-1 with TRBJ2-7, with D possibly being TRBD1 (5 bases). CDR1 and CDR2 (germline): LGHDT, YNNKEL (reference sequence). CDR3 length equals 14 residues. V was shortened by 4 bases and J by 2 bases, with 12 bases between the two germline ends. CDR3 sequence reads: CASSLDKGPYEQYF. CDR3 sequence (DNA): TGTGCCAGCAGCCTGGACAAGGGTCCCTACGAGCAGTACTTC.